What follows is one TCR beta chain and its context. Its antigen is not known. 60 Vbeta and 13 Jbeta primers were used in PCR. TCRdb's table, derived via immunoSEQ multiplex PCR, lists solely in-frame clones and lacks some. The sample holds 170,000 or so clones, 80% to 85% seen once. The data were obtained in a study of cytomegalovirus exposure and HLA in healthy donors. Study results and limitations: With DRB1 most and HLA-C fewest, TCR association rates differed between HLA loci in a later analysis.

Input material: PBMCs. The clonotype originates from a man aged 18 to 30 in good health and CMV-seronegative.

The CDR3 here is CASSLGGRANSYNEQFF. The CDR3 DNA reads TGTGCCAGCAGCTTGGGGGGCCGCGCAAACTCCTACAATGAGCAGTTCTTC. The rearrangement joins TRBV5-5 to TRBJ2-1, with D tentatively TRBD1 (5 bases). The CDR3 covers 17 residues. Germline V gene lookup returns CDR1 SGHKS and CDR2 YYEKEE (reference sequence). V lost 0 bases and J lost 0, with 13 bases in between. Complete variable domain (other parts from reference TRBV5-5 and TRBJ2-1): DAGVTQSPTHLIKTRGQQVTLRCSPISGHKSVSWYQQVLGQGPQFIFQYYEKEERGRGNFPDRFSARQFPNYSSELNVNALLLGDSALYLCASSLGGRANSYNEQFFGPGTRLTVL.